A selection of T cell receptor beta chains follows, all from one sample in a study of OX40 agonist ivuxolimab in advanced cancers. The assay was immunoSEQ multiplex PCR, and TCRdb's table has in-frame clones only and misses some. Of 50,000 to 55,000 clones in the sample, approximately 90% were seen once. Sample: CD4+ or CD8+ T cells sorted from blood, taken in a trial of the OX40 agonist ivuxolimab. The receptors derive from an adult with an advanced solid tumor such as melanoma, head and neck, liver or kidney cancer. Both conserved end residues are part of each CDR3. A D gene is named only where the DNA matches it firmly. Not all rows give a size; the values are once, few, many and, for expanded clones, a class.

CDR3: CASSVAAGANTGELFF; DNA: TGTGCCAGCAGCGTAGCGGCAGGCGCGAACACCGGGGAGCTGTTTTTT; D: -; V: TRBV9; J: TRBJ2-2; size: -
CDR3: CASSSGADPEAFF; DNA: TGTGCCAGCAGCTCGGGGGCAGACCCTGAAGCTTTCTTT; D: -; V: TRBV28; J: TRBJ1-1; size: -
CDR3: CASSLAGGQETQYF; DNA: TGTGCCAGCTCACTAGCGGGGGGCCAAGAGACCCAGTACTTC; D: TRBD2; V: TRBV18; J: TRBJ2-5; size: -
CDR3: CASSTQRASGEAFF; DNA: TGTGCCAGTAGTACGCAAAGGGCTTCAGGTGAAGCTTTCTTT; D: -; V: TRBV19; J: TRBJ1-1; size: -
CDR3: CARSRPNQPQHF; DNA: TGTGCCCGGTCTCGGCCGAATCAGCCCCAGCATTTT; D: -; V: TRBV28; J: TRBJ1-5; size: once
CDR3: CASSLQGRNNSPLHF; DNA: TGTGCCAGCAGTCTCCAGGGGAGGAATAATTCACCCCTCCACTTT; D: -; V: TRBV5-4; J: TRBJ1-6; size: -
CDR3: CATSRDRAGGNEQYF; DNA: TGTGCCACCAGCAGAGACAGGGCAGGGGGAAACGAGCAGTACTTC; D: TRBD1; V: TRBV15; J: TRBJ2-7; size: few
CDR3: CASTLQDTEAFF; DNA: TGTGCCAGCACCTTACAGGACACTGAAGCTTTCTTT; D: -; V: TRBV28; J: TRBJ1-1; size: -
CDR3: CASSLAVGYEETQYF; DNA: TGTGCCAGCAGCTTAGCGGTCGGGTACGAGGAGACCCAGTACTTC; D: -; V: TRBV7-8; J: TRBJ2-5; size: -
CDR3: CASSIGIEQYF; DNA: TGTGCCAGCAGCATAGGGATCGAGCAGTACTTC; D: -; V: TRBV14; J: TRBJ2-7; size: -
CDR3: CASSWYGRRAQYF; DNA: TGTGCCAGCAGCTGGTATGGCCGCCGGGCGCAGTATTTT; D: -; V: TRBV11-2; J: TRBJ2-3; size: -
CDR3: CASSKHGGGPFAETQYF; DNA: TGTGCCAGCAGCAAACACGGGGGAGGGCCGTTTGCTGAGACCCAGTACTTC; D: -; V: TRBV21-1; J: TRBJ2-5; size: -
CDR3: CASSLVSSVYNEQFF; DNA: TGTGCCAGCAGCTTAGTTAGTAGCGTTTACAATGAGCAGTTCTTC; D: -; V: TRBV7-8; J: TRBJ2-1; size: -
CDR3: CASSLIPSSGANVLTF; DNA: TGCGCCAGCAGCTTGATCCCCAGCTCTGGGGCCAACGTCCTGACTTTC; D: -; V: TRBV5-1; J: TRBJ2-6; size: once
CDR3: CASKGGPGTTEAFF; DNA: TGTGCCAGTAAGGGGGGGCCCGGGACCACTGAAGCTTTCTTT; D: -; V: TRBV19; J: TRBJ1-1; size: -
CDR3: CASSESVVAGDCYEQYF; DNA: TGCGCCAGCAGTGAGTCGGTAGTAGCGGGAGACTGCTACGAGCAGTACTTC; D: TRBD2; V: TRBV10-1; J: TRBJ2-7; size: -
CDR3: CASSPDLRFTGELFF; DNA: TGTGCCAGCAGCCCCGATTTACGGTTCACCGGGGAGCTGTTTTTT; D: -; V: TRBV5-6; J: TRBJ2-2; size: -
CDR3: CASSLEGLATEAFF; DNA: TGTGCCAGCAGCTTAGAAGGGCTGGCCACTGAAGCTTTCTTT; D: -; V: TRBV11-2; J: TRBJ1-1; size: -
CDR3: CASTIQGGYNSPLHF; DNA: TGTGCCAGTACCATACAGGGTGGCTATAATTCACCCCTCCACTTT; D: -; V: TRBV19; J: TRBJ1-6; size: -
CDR3: CASSLFPLRQGSRSNQPQHF; DNA: TGTGCCAGCAGTTTATTCCCCCTCAGACAGGGGTCCCGTAGCAATCAGCCCCAGCATTTT; D: TRBD1; V: TRBV28; J: TRBJ1-5; size: -
CDR3: CATSRDDRISNEEKLFF; DNA: TGTGCCACCAGCAGAGATGACAGAATATCAAATGAAGAAAAACTGTTTTTT; D: -; V: TRBV15; J: TRBJ1-4; size: few
CDR3: CASSRGTGQETQYF; DNA: TGTGCCAGCAGCAGGGGGACGGGACAAGAGACCCAGTACTTC; D: -; V: TRBV11-1; J: TRBJ2-5; size: -
CDR3: CASSPRPWGQGDQPQHF; DNA: TGTGCCAGCAGCCCACGACCCTGGGGACAGGGGGATCAGCCCCAGCATTTT; D: TRBD1; V: TRBV9; J: TRBJ1-5; size: -
CDR3: CASSIGRVETQYF; DNA: TGTGCCAGTAGTATAGGGCGGGTAGAGACCCAGTACTTC; D: -; V: TRBV19; J: TRBJ2-5; size: once
CDR3: CASTTDRAFNEKLFF; DNA: TGTGCCAGCACAACCGACAGGGCTTTTAATGAAAAACTGTTTTTT; D: TRBD1; V: TRBV6-1; J: TRBJ1-4; size: -
CDR3: CASSNPVTAGDYEQYF; DNA: TGTGCCAGTAGTAACCCCGTTACGGCGGGGGATTACGAGCAGTACTTC; D: TRBD2; V: TRBV19; J: TRBJ2-7; size: -
CDR3: CTSSPRQLAPSTDTQYF; DNA: TGCACCAGCAGCCCCCGCCAACTAGCGCCCAGCACAGATACGCAGTATTTT; D: -; V: TRBV1; J: TRBJ2-3; size: -
CDR3: CASSFRATYEQYF; DNA: TGTGCCAGCAGCTTCAGGGCGACCTACGAGCAGTACTTC; D: -; V: TRBV7-2; J: TRBJ2-7; size: -
CDR3: CAITPGQGQPQHF; DNA: TGTGCCATCACCCCGGGACAGGGTCAGCCCCAGCACTTT; D: TRBD1; V: TRBV10-3; J: TRBJ1-5; size: once
CDR3: CASRDRDTEAFF; DNA: TGTGCCAGCAGGGACAGGGACACTGAAGCTTTCTTT; D: TRBD1; V: TRBV6-6; J: TRBJ1-1; size: -
CDR3: CASSLRLAGTTDTQYF; DNA: TGTGCCAGCAGCTTACGGCTAGCGGGGACCACAGATACGCAGTATTTT; D: TRBD2; V: TRBV7-2; J: TRBJ2-3; size: -
CDR3: CAWKVQGYTEAFF; DNA: TGTGCCTGGAAAGTCCAGGGTTACACTGAAGCTTTCTTT; D: -; V: TRBV30; J: TRBJ1-1; size: few
CDR3: CASSPGMEYEQYF; DNA: TGTGCCAGCTCACCAGGAATGGAATACGAGCAGTACTTC; D: -; V: TRBV18; J: TRBJ2-7; size: -
CDR3: CASSADSNPLYEQYF; DNA: TGTGCCAGCAGCGCCGACAGCAACCCCCTTTACGAGCAGTACTTC; D: -; V: TRBV5-4; J: TRBJ2-7; size: -
CDR3: CAWSPGLDQPQHF; DNA: TGTGCCTGGAGTCCGGGGCTAGATCAGCCCCAGCATTTT; D: -; V: TRBV30; J: TRBJ1-5; size: -
CDR3: CASSLRRWAYEQYF; DNA: TGTGCCAGCAGTTTAAGGAGGTGGGCCTACGAGCAGTACTTC; D: -; V: TRBV28; J: TRBJ2-7; size: -
CDR3: CASSQGGHYEQYF; DNA: TGCGCCAGCAGCCAAGGGGGTCACTACGAGCAGTACTTC; D: -; V: TRBV4-1; J: TRBJ2-7; size: few
CDR3: CASSLGLAGGLSGELFF; DNA: TGCGCCAGCAGCTTGGGGCTAGCGGGAGGTCTGTCCGGGGAGCTGTTTTTT; D: TRBD2; V: TRBV5-1; J: TRBJ2-2; size: -
CDR3: CANSGDGNNQPQHF; DNA: TGTGCCAATAGTGGGGACGGGAACAATCAGCCCCAGCATTTT; D: -; V: TRBV6-1; J: TRBJ1-5; size: -
CDR3: CASSPFVGSSYNEQFF; DNA: TGTGCCAGCAGCCCCTTTGTTGGGAGCTCCTACAATGAGCAGTTCTTC; D: -; V: TRBV7-9; J: TRBJ2-1; size: -
CDR3: CASSLLWDTEAFF; DNA: TGTGCCAGCAGCTTATTGTGGGACACTGAAGCTTTCTTT; D: -; V: TRBV7-2; J: TRBJ1-1; size: -
CDR3: CASKRGDGNTEAFF; DNA: TGTGCCAGCAAGAGGGGCGACGGGAACACTGAAGCTTTCTTT; D: -; V: TRBV6-4; J: TRBJ1-1; size: -
CDR3: CASRLAPGSYEQYF; DNA: TGTGCAAGTCGCTTAGCTCCAGGCTCCTACGAGCAGTACTTC; D: -; V: TRBV12-2; J: TRBJ2-7; size: -
CDR3: CASSQEVGSNTGELFF; DNA: TGCGCCAGCAGCCAAGAAGTAGGGAGCAACACCGGGGAGCTGTTTTTT; D: -; V: TRBV4-1; J: TRBJ2-2; size: -
CDR3: CASSTWTSGIGYEQYF; DNA: TGTGCCAGTAGTACTTGGACTAGCGGGATTGGGTACGAGCAGTACTTC; D: TRBD2; V: TRBV19; J: TRBJ2-7; size: -
CDR3: CASSQDWTSGRWGADTQYF; DNA: TGTGCCAGCAGCCAAGATTGGACTAGCGGGAGATGGGGGGCGGATACGCAGTATTTT; D: TRBD2; V: TRBV14; J: TRBJ2-3; size: once
CDR3: CASSLKGWDQPQHF; DNA: TGTGCCAGCAGTTTAAAAGGGTGGGATCAGCCCCAGCATTTT; D: -; V: TRBV28; J: TRBJ1-5; size: -
CDR3: CAWSKGPRRSNQPQHF; DNA: TGTGCCTGGAGTAAAGGACCTCGGAGGAGCAATCAGCCCCAGCATTTT; D: -; V: TRBV30; J: TRBJ1-5; size: -
CDR3: CASSQEQGGVTDTQYF; DNA: TGTGCCAGCAGCCAAGAGCAGGGAGGCGTCACAGATACGCAGTATTTT; D: -; V: TRBV5-2; J: TRBJ2-3; size: -
CDR3: CASRLGRNTEAFF; DNA: TGTGCCAGCAGGTTAGGACGGAACACTGAAGCTTTCTTT; D: -; V: TRBV2; J: TRBJ1-1; size: -
CDR3: CASSRDGYYGYTF; DNA: TGTGCCAGTAGTAGAGACGGGTACTATGGCTACACCTTC; D: -; V: TRBV19; J: TRBJ1-2; size: -
CDR3: CAWSSPFRGQETQYF; DNA: TGTGCCTGGAGTTCCCCCTTCAGGGGGCAAGAGACCCAGTACTTC; D: TRBD1; V: TRBV30; J: TRBJ2-5; size: -
CDR3: CASRRQGLEAFF; DNA: TGTGCCAGCAGGAGACAGGGCCTCGAAGCTTTCTTT; D: TRBD1; V: TRBV28; J: TRBJ1-1; size: once
CDR3: CASSLRRGGIDEKLFF; DNA: TGTGCCAGCAGCTTGCGGAGGGGGGGTATTGACGAAAAACTGTTTTTT; D: -; V: TRBV5-6; J: TRBJ1-4; size: -
CDR3: CASSQDGTSGTLGNNEQFF; DNA: TGCGCCAGCAGCCAAGATGGGACTAGCGGGACCTTAGGGAACAATGAGCAGTTCTTC; D: TRBD2; V: TRBV4-1; J: TRBJ2-1; size: once